This T cell receptor beta chain came from a study of OX40 agonist ivuxolimab in advanced cancers. TCRdb's copy holds only in-frame clones and misses some; the assay was immunoSEQ multiplex PCR. The sample yields around 50,000 clones, about nine tenths seen once. This CDR3 has 15 residues. Trimming stripped 0 bases from V and 7 bases from J, with 18 bases between. The germline V gene encodes CDR1 GTSNPN and CDR2 SVGIG (reference sequence). The receptor was derived from an adult with an advanced solid tumor such as melanoma, head and neck, liver or kidney cancer. Sequencing used CD4+ or CD8+ T cells sorted from blood, obtained in a trial of the OX40 agonist ivuxolimab. The chain is built from TRBV30 and TRBJ1-2, with D possibly matching TRBD1 (6 bases). CDR3 sequence (DNA): TGTGCCTGGAGTGTTCTGGGGGGGCCCGGTAGTGGCTACACCTTC. Translating it yields CAWSVLGGPGSGYTF. The full variable domain, in which reference TRBV30 and TRBJ1-2 provide the parts outside the CDR3, is SQTIHQWPATLVQPVGSPLSLECTVEGTSNPNLYWYRQAAGRGLQLLFYSVGIGQISSEVPQNLSASRPQDRQFILSSKKLLLSDSGFYLCAWSVLGGPGSGYTFGSGTRLTVV.